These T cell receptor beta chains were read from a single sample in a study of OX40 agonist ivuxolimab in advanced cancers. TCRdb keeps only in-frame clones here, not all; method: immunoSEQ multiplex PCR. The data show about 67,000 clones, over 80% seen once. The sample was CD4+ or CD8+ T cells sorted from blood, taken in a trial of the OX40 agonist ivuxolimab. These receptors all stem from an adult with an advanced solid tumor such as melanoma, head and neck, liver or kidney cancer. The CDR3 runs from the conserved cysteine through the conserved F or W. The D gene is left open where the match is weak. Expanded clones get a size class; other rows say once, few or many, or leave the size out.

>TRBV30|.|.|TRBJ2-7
CAWSVRALDGEQYF
TGTGCCTGGAGTGTCCGGGCCCTAGATGGCGAGCAGTACTTC
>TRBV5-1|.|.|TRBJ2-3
CASSRDWTDTQYF
TGCGCCAGCAGCCGGGACTGGACAGATACGCAGTATTTT
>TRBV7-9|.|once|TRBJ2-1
CASSPGGPTHNEQFF
TGTGCCAGCAGCCCCGGGGGGCCTACCCACAATGAGCAGTTCTTC
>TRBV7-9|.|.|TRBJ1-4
CASSGSGLTNEKLFF
TGTGCCAGCAGCGGCTCAGGGTTAACTAATGAAAAACTGTTTTTT
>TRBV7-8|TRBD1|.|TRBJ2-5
CASSLSDRQTQYF
TGTGCCAGCAGCTTATCGGACAGGCAGACCCAGTACTTC
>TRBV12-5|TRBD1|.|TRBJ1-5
CASGTGESGQPQHF
TGTGCTAGTGGAACAGGGGAGTCAGGACAGCCCCAGCATTTT
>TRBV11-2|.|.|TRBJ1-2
CASRRLRDYGYTF
TGTGCCAGCCGCCGGCTGAGGGACTATGGCTACACCTTC
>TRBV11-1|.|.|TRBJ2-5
CASSLGRQQETQYF
TGTGCCAGCAGCTTAGGACGACAACAAGAGACCCAGTACTTC
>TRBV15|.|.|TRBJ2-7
CATSRDQGPYEQYF
TGTGCCACCAGCAGAGATCAGGGGCCCTACGAGCAGTACTTC
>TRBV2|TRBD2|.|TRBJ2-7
CASTRVTSGLYEQYF
TGTGCCAGCACCCGGGTGACTAGCGGACTGTACGAGCAGTACTTC
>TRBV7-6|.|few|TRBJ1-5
CASSLGQGNQPQHF
TGTGCCAGCAGCTTAGGACAAGGAAATCAGCCCCAGCATTTT
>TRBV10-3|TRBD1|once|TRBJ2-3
CAIRGTGGDTQYF
TGTGCCATCCGGGGGACAGGGGGAGATACGCAGTATTTT
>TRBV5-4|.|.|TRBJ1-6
CASSLVLGSPLHF
TGTGCCAGCAGCTTGGTGCTCGGCTCACCCCTCCACTTT
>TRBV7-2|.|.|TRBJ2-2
CASSSDWRPSRELFF
TGTGCCAGCAGCTCGGACTGGCGGCCAAGTCGGGAGCTGTTTTTT
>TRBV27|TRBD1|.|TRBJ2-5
CASSTDRGQGETQYF
TGTGCCAGCAGTACGGACAGGGGGCAAGGGGAGACCCAGTACTTC
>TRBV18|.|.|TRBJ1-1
CASSRQEYTEAFF
TGTGCCAGCTCACGCCAAGAATACACTGAAGCTTTCTTT
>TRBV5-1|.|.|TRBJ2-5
CASSLAYSETQYF
TGCGCCAGCAGCTTGGCCTACTCTGAGACCCAGTACTTC
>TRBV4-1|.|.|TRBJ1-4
CASRPIGPNEKLFF
TGCGCCAGCAGACCGATAGGGCCTAATGAAAAACTGTTTTTT
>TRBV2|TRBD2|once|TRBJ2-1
CASSARGLASYNEQFF
TGTGCCAGCAGCGCACGGGGACTAGCCTCCTACAATGAGCAGTTCTTC
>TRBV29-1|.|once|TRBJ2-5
CSGGRQQETQYF
TGCAGCGGAGGCAGACAGCAGGAGACCCAGTACTTC
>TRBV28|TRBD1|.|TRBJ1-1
CASRVWATGSAEAFF
TGTGCCAGCCGCGTCTGGGCGACAGGGAGCGCTGAAGCTTTCTTT
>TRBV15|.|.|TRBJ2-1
CATSRVRDLTYNEQFF
TGTGCCACCAGCAGAGTTCGGGACTTAACCTACAATGAGCAGTTCTTC
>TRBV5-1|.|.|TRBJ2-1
CASSSTNWDTNEQFF
TGCGCCAGCAGCTCGACAAATTGGGACACCAATGAGCAGTTCTTC
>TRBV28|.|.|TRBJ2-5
CASRQGGAEETQYF
TGTGCCAGCCGGCAGGGGGGGGCCGAAGAGACCCAGTACTTC
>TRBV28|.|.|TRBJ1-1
CASSSPAGRGPEAFF
TGTGCCAGCAGTTCCCCGGCGGGTCGGGGGCCTGAAGCTTTCTTT
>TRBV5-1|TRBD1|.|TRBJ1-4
CASSLTGQNNEKLFF
TGCGCCAGCAGCTTGACGGGACAGAACAATGAAAAACTGTTTTTT
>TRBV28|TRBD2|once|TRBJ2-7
CASTPPGLAYEQYF
TGTGCCAGCACCCCCCCGGGACTAGCCTACGAGCAGTACTTC
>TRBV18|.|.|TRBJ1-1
CASSPRGGFVTEAFF
TGTGCCAGCTCACCACGAGGGGGATTTGTAACTGAAGCTTTCTTT
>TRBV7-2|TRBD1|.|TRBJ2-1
CASSPHRDRSSYNEQFF
TGTGCCAGCAGCCCGCACCGGGACAGGAGCTCCTACAATGAGCAGTTCTTC
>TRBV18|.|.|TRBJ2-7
CASSRMVPGGSGYEQYF
TGTGCCAGCTCCCGAATGGTCCCCGGCGGGTCCGGTTACGAGCAGTACTTC
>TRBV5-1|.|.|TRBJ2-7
CASSLSTERGEQYF
TGCGCCAGCAGCTTGTCCACAGAACGGGGCGAGCAGTACTTC
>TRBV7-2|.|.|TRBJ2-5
CASSSWGQETQYF
TGTGCCAGCAGCTCCTGGGGTCAAGAGACCCAGTACTTC
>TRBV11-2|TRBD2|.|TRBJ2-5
CASSGGRQREGETQYF
TGTGCCAGCAGTGGGGGACGGCAGCGGGAGGGAGAGACCCAGTACTTC
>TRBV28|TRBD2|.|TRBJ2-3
CASKIGGGPTDTQYF
TGTGCCAGCAAGATCGGGGGGGGGCCGACAGATACGCAGTATTTT
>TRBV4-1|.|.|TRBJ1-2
CASSQDYASLIYGYTF
TGCGCCAGCAGCCAAGATTACGCCAGTTTGATATATGGCTACACCTTC
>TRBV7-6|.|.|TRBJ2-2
CASSSQTGSNTGELFF
TGTGCCAGCAGCTCACAGACAGGATCGAACACCGGGGAGCTGTTTTTT
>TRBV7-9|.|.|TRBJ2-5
CASSLEVGMETQYF
TGTGCCAGCAGCTTAGAGGTTGGGATGGAGACCCAGTACTTC
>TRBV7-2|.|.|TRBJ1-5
CASSLGAWWNQPQHF
TGTGCCAGCAGCTTGGGGGCCTGGTGGAATCAGCCCCAGCATTTT
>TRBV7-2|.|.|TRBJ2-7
CASSFFYEQYF
TGTGCCAGCAGCTTTTTTTACGAGCAGTACTTC
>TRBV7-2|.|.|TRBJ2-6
CASSLLAANSGANVLTF
TGTGCCAGCAGCTTACTCGCAGCGAACTCTGGGGCCAACGTCCTGACTTTC
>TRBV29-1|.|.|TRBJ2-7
CSVLSGARYNEQYF
TGCAGCGTACTATCGGGGGCACGGTACAACGAGCAGTACTTC
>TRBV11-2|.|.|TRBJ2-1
CASSLVPGYEQFF
TGTGCCAGCAGCTTAGTCCCGGGGTATGAGCAGTTCTTC
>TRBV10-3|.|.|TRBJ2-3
CASKGERGNTDTQYF
TGTGCCTCAAAGGGGGAGCGGGGTAACACAGATACGCAGTATTTT
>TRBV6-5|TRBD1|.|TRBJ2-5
CASSKQGGETQYF
TGTGCCAGCAGCAAACAGGGGGGAGAGACCCAGTACTTC